Listed here are 20 T cell receptor beta chains from one sample, sequenced in a study of shared clonotypes between healthy human individuals. This table comes from immunoSEQ multiplex PCR, and its TCRdb copy is limited to in-frame clones, with some not included. In the table there are about 960,000 clones, 70% to 85% of which are singletons. Sequences were obtained from memory CD4+ T cells sorted from blood. Subset indicated: CD45RA-negative fraction. Receptors were obtained from a man aged 18 to 30 in good health.

The chain couples TRBV7-2 to TRBJ1-2; no reliable D call. V was clipped by 3 bases and J by 7 bases, with 12 bases between them. Germline V gives CDR1 SGHTA, CDR2 FQGNSA. The CDR3 extends over 13 amino acids. The CDR3 DNA sequence: TGTGCCAGCAGCTTGGATCGGATAACTGGCTACACCTTC. It translates to CASSLDRITGYTF. The entire variable domain, with the rest obtained from reference TRBV7-2 and TRBJ1-2, is as follows: GAGVSQSPSNKVTEKGKDVELRCDPISGHTALYWYRQSLGQGLEFLIYFQGNSAPDKSGLPSDRFSAERTGGSVSTLTIQRTQQEDSAVYLCASSLDRITGYTFGSGTRLTVV.

The chain recombines TRBV5-6 with TRBJ2-5; no firm D call. V lost 3 bases and J 4 bases, leaving 10 bases between the germline ends. Germline V gene sequence: CDR1 SGHDT, CDR2 YYEEEE. The CDR3 is made up of 13 amino acids. The CDR3 DNA is TGTGCCAGCAGCTCCCTGCCGGGAGAGACCCAGTACTTC. This encodes CASSSLPGETQYF.

This chain joins TRBV9 and TRBJ2-7; 7 nucleotides match TRBD1. Unmatched junction bases numbered 11, after V lost 3 bases and J lost 2 bases. From germline, CDR1 is SGDLS and CDR2 YYNGEE. The CDR3 is 16 amino acids. CDR3 nucleotide sequence: TGTGCCAGCAGCGCAGAGGGGGCTGACGCCACCTACGAGCAGTACTTC. Protein: CASSAEGADATYEQYF. The full variable domain, with the rest looked up from reference TRBV9 and TRBJ2-7, is DSGVTQTPKHLITATGQRVTLRCSPRSGDLSVYWYQQSLDQGLQFLIQYYNGEERAKGNILERFSAQQFPDLHSELNLSSLELGDSALYFCASSAEGADATYEQYFGPGTRLTVT.

CDR3 amino acids: CASTRGEGKEQYF. CDR3 coding DNA: TGTGCCAGCACCCGGGGTGAAGGGAAAGAGCAGTACTTC. The chain carries TRBV7-9 and TRBJ2-5; D might be TRBD2 (5 bases). Germline CDR1 is SEHNR and CDR2 is FQNEAQ (reference sequence). The CDR3 extends over 13 amino acids. V gave up 7 bases and J gave up 11 bases, with 20 bases separating them.

This chain links TRBV7-3 with TRBJ2-6, with D unclear. Germline V gene sequence: CDR1 SGHTA, CDR2 FQGTGA. This CDR3 has 13 amino acids. The V end was cut by 8 bases, the J end by 0 bases, with 5 bases between. CDR3 DNA sequence: TGTGCCAGCGGGGACTCTGGGGCCAACGTCCTGACTTTC. Amino acids: CASGDSGANVLTF.

On this clone itself: The identical CDR3 is also encoded by other nucleotide sequences in the sample. The chain employs TRBV18 and TRBJ2-7, with TRBD2 matching 7 bases. The CDR3 has 14 amino acids. The ends lost 3 bases at V and 3 bases at J; junction bases unmatched: 5. Germline V gene sequence: CDR1 KGHSH, CDR2 LQKENI. In DNA, the CDR3 is TGTGCCAGCTCACCTTTGGGCGGGAGCTACGAGCAGTACTTC. Its protein product is CASSPLGGSYEQYF.

The V gene is TRBV7-8, the J gene TRBJ2-7, with TRBD1 matching 11 bases. The germline V gene has CDR1 SGHVS and CDR2 FQNEAQ. The CDR3 covers 15 residues. The ends lost 5 bases at V and 4 bases at J; junction bases unmatched: 7. CDR3 residues: CASSRGGTGGYEQYF. The DNA for the CDR3 is TGTGCCAGCAGCCGAGGAGGGACAGGGGGATACGAGCAGTACTTC.

The chain employs TRBV7-2 and TRBJ1-3, with D perhaps TRBD1 (5 bases). Deletions cut 2 bases from V and 4 bases from J, with 15 bases between. Germline V CDR1 and CDR2: SGHTA, FQGNSA. The CDR3 length is 16 residues. The CDR3 DNA follows: TGTGCCAGCAGCTTACGCGGGCAGGGTGTAGGAAACACCATATATTTT. Translation: CASSLRGQGVGNTIYF.

The chain has TRBV7-3 and TRBJ1-6; D remains unclear. Between the trimmed V and J ends, which lost 3 bases and 4 bases, there was a span of 7 bases. The CDR3 totals 14 residues. Germline V gene sequence: CDR1 SGHTA, CDR2 FQGTGA. CDR3 residues: CASSLDGYNSPLHF. DNA of the CDR3: TGTGCCAGCAGCTTGGACGGGTATAATTCACCCCTCCACTTT.

This chain connects TRBV6-5 to TRBJ1-2; 12 bases line up with TRBD1. The CDR3 runs to 14 residues. Germline lookup yields CDR1 MNHEY and CDR2 SVGAGI. Trimming cost V 6 bases and J 7 bases; bases outside gene matches: 6. The CDR3 DNA is TGTGCCAGCAGCCTGGGACAGGGGGCCTCTGGCTACACCTTC. It is translated as CASSLGQGASGYTF.

The CDR3 loop is CASSFRGAVGYTF. The DNA for the CDR3 is TGTGCCAGCAGTTTCCGGGGGGCGGTTGGCTACACCTTC. The V and J genes are TRBV27 and TRBJ1-2; perhaps TRBD1 as D (6 bases). With 3 bases removed from V and 7 bases from J, the gap between germline ends came to 12 bases. The CDR3 sequence is 13 residues long. The germline V gene has CDR1 MNHEY and CDR2 SMNVEV (reference sequence).

This clone has a count of ten or more. The CDR3 reads CASSRGDFTNEKLFF. In DNA form, the CDR3 reads TGCGCCAGCAGTCGGGGGGATTTTACCAATGAAAAACTGTTTTTT. The rearrangement links TRBV5-1 to TRBJ1-4; possibly TRBD1 for D (5 bases). Per the germline V gene, CDR1 is SGHRS and CDR2 is YFSETQ. This CDR3 is 15 amino acids long. V was trimmed by 5 bases and J by 5 bases, leaving 16 bases between them.

Only a few counts were recorded for this clone. The rearrangement uses TRBV4-3 and TRBJ1-6; no firm D call. Trimming left V 0 bases short and J 3 bases short, with 3 bases between. Germline loops: CDR1 LGHNA, CDR2 YSLEER. The CDR3 covers 14 residues. This CDR3 is CASSQDFYNSPLHF. CDR3 DNA sequence: TGCGCCAGCAGCCAAGATTTCTATAATTCACCCCTCCACTTT.

The chain uses TRBV7-2 and TRBJ2-2, with 9 positions matching TRBD1. Trimming removed 4 bases from V and 3 bases from J; junction bases left unmatched: 9. The CDR3 covers 17 residues. Germline CDR1 reads SGHTA; CDR2 reads FQGNSA. The CDR3 spells CASSSTPGTGHTGELFF. In DNA form, the CDR3 reads TGTGCCAGCAGCTCAACCCCCGGGACAGGGCACACCGGGGAGCTGTTTTTT.

The chain employs TRBV18 and TRBJ2-1; 7 nucleotides align to TRBD1. The V and J ends lost 5 bases and 3 bases, in that order; junction bases with no gene match: 4. The CDR3 extends over 14 amino acids. Germline V gene lookup returns CDR1 KGHSH and CDR2 LQKENI. DNA for the CDR3: TGTGCCAGCTCAGCGGCAGGGGGCTACAATGAGCAGTTCTTC. It is translated as CASSAAGGYNEQFF.

V gene TRBV14 combines with J gene TRBJ2-5; 10 bases match TRBD2. V dropped 6 bases and J dropped 2; count of bases not matched to a gene: 6. CDR1 SGHDN and CDR2 FVKESK come from the germline V gene. This CDR3 has 15 residues. CDR3 loop: CASSQLAGFQETQYF. The CDR3 nucleotides read TGTGCCAGCAGTCAACTAGCGGGGTTTCAAGAGACCCAGTACTTC.

The V call is TRBV5-1, the J call TRBJ2-3; 8 bases fit TRBD2. CDR1 and CDR2 (germline): SGHRS, YFSETQ. J was trimmed by 3 bases and V by 0 bases; bases with no gene match: 3. This CDR3 comprises 15 residues. CDR3 bases: TGCGCCAGCAGCTTGGGACGGGAGGGGACAGATACGCAGTATTTT. It yields the protein CASSLGREGTDTQYF.

The chain employs TRBV5-6 and TRBJ2-3; D might be TRBD1 (6 bases). Germline V gene sequence: CDR1 SGHDT, CDR2 YYEEEE. V was cut by 4 bases and J by 4 bases, with 10 bases left in between. The CDR3 totals 13 residues. The CDR3 bases are TGTGCCAGCAGCGTGAACAGGGCAGATACGCAGTATTTT. It encodes CASSVNRADTQYF.

This rearrangement joins TRBV6-1 to TRBJ1-5, with D possibly matching TRBD1 (6 bases). Germline loops: CDR1 MNHNS, CDR2 SASEGT. V gave up 6 bases and J gave up 6 bases, with 15 bases separating them. The CDR3 length is 14 residues. For the CDR3, the DNA is TGTGCCAGCAGCCACAGGGAAGATATTCAGCCCCAGCATTTT. It codes for CASSHREDIQPQHF.

The J gene is TRBJ1-2, the V gene TRBV5-4; D gene unclear. The CDR3 is 14 residues long. Trimming removed 1 base at V and 4 bases at J, with 11 bases between. Germline V gene data show CDR1 as SGHNT and CDR2 as YYREEE (reference sequence). The CDR3 loop reads CASSLSGKAYGYTF. CDR3 nucleotide sequence: TGTGCCAGCAGCTTGAGCGGGAAGGCCTATGGCTACACCTTC.